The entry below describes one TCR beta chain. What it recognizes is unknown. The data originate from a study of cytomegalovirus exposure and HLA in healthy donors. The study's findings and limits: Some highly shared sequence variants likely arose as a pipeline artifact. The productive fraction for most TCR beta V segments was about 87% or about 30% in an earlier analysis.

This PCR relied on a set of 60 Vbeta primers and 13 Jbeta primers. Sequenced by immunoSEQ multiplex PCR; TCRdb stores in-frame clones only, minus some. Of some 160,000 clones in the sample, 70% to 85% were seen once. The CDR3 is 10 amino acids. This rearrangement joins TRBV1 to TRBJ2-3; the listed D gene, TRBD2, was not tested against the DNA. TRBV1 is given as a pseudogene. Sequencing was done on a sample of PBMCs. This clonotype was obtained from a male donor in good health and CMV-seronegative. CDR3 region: CTILADTQYF. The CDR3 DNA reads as TGCACCATCCTAGCAGATACGCAGTATTTT.